These T cell receptor beta chains were read from a single sample in a study of response to subunit inactivated influenza vaccine. TCRdb re-called the RT-PCR reads with MiXCR, one entry per CDR3 protein. The sample has hundreds of thousands of distinct CDR3 sequences; roughly 11% are singletons. Sample: PBMCs from blood, taken 45 days after vaccination. These receptors came from a man aged 45-65 years who received an inactivated influenza vaccine. CDR3s include the opening cysteine and the closing phenylalanine or tryptophan. D genes are given only for firm matches. The size entry is marked missing in some rows and otherwise reads once, few, many or a size class.

J gene	clone size	D gene	V gene	CDR3 length	CDR3 DNA	CDR3 protein
TRBJ2-7	few	-	TRBV4-2	16	TGTGCCAGCAGCCAAGCAACCGGGATCGGGCCGGCCGAGCAGTACTTC	CASSQATGIGPAEQYF
TRBJ1-6	-	-	TRBV7-2	16	TGTGCCAGCAGCTTAGGGGTACGCTCCTATAATTCACCCCTCCACTTT	CASSLGVRSYNSPLHF
TRBJ2-3	many	TRBD2	TRBV4-3	17	TGCGCCAGCAGCCTGGGACTAGCGGGGGGCGGCACAGATACGCAGTATTTT	CASSLGLAGGGTDTQYF
TRBJ2-7	many	TRBD1	TRBV12-3/TRBV12-4	13	TGTGCCAGCGCCCGGGACAGGGTTAGCGAGCAGTACTTC	CASARDRVSEQYF
TRBJ2-3	many	-	TRBV20-1	15	TGCAGTGCTAGAGGGGTCGGGATGGGGATGGATACGCAGTATTTT	CSARGVGMGMDTQYF
TRBJ1-6	-	-	TRBV27	14	TGTGCCAGCACCCAGGGGACCTATAATTCACCCCTCCACTTT	CASTQGTYNSPLHF
TRBJ1-5	few	-	TRBV6-6	13	TGTGCCAGCAGTTATTACAGCCAGGAGGCCCAGCATTTT	CASSYYSQEAQHF
TRBJ2-3	-	-	TRBV7-2	14	TGTGCCAGCAGCTTAGTCACGGGAGCAGATACGCAGTATTTT	CASSLVTGADTQYF
TRBJ2-7	few	-	TRBV5-1	14	TGCGCCAGCAGCACCCTGACAGGGAGGGACGAGCAGTACTTC	CASSTLTGRDEQYF
TRBJ2-1	many	TRBD2	TRBV6-5	15	TGTGCCAGCAGTTACGGGGGGGGGTCCTACAATGAGCAGTTCTTC	CASSYGGGSYNEQFF
TRBJ2-7	-	TRBD2	TRBV20-1	14	TGCAGTGCTACAAAACCGGGACAGCCGCGGGAGGGGTACTTC	CSATKPGQPREGYF
TRBJ2-3	-	TRBD2	TRBV20-1	14	TGCAGTGCTTTTTGGGCGGGAGGGACAGATACGCAGTATTTT	CSAFWAGGTDTQYF
TRBJ2-2	many	-	TRBV27	12	TGTGCCAGCAGCTTGCTAGCCGGGGAGCTGTTTTTT	CASSLLAGELFF
TRBJ2-1	many	-	TRBV12-3/TRBV12-4	16	TGTGCCAGCAGTCGTGCCGGGATGGCAGGGTTAAGTGAGCAGTTCTTC	CASSRAGMAGLSEQFF
TRBJ1-2	few	-	TRBV6-1	14	TGTGCCAGCAGTCCTTCATTCTTAGCCGATGGCTACACCTTC	CASSPSFLADGYTF
TRBJ2-7	many	-	TRBV24-1	12	TGTGCCACAGCGGACGTATCCTACGAGCAGTACTTC	CATADVSYEQYF
TRBJ2-1	many	-	TRBV29-1	12	TGCAGCGTCGGAGGGCTCTACAATGAGCAGTTCTTC	CSVGGLYNEQFF
TRBJ2-3	few	-	TRBV6-1	15	TGTGCCAGCATCCCCGGAGTCAGCAGCACAGATACGCAGTATTTT	CASIPGVSSTDTQYF
TRBJ2-5	many	TRBD2	TRBV6-1	15	TGTGCCAGCAGTCCTAGCGGGAGTCCCCAAGAGACCCAGTACTTC	CASSPSGSPQETQYF
TRBJ2-2	many	-	TRBV9	15	TGTGCCAGCAGCGTAGGAGATACAGGGTGGAGGGAGCTGTTTTTT	CASSVGDTGWRELFF
TRBJ1-4	-	TRBD1	TRBV6-1	13	TGTGCCAGCAGAGCGCAGGGGGAGAAAAAACTGTTTTTT	CASRAQGEKKLFF
TRBJ2-1	-	-	TRBV6-2/TRBV6-3	18	TGTGCCAGCAGTTACTCGATAACGGACCCGGGGACGTACAATGAGCAGTTCTTC	CASSYSITDPGTYNEQFF
TRBJ1-4	-	-	TRBV4-2	16	TGTGCCAGCAGCCAAGATGTTGGCCAGTCCAATGAAAAACTGTTTTTT	CASSQDVGQSNEKLFF
TRBJ2-1	many	-	TRBV6-2/TRBV6-3	15	TGTGCCAGCAGTTACTCTGGGACGGTTTACAATGAGCAGTTCTTC	CASSYSGTVYNEQFF
TRBJ2-7	few	-	TRBV7-9	13	TGTGCCAGCAGCTTACTCTCCCCTGATGAGCAGTACTTC	CASSLLSPDEQYF
TRBJ2-7	-	-	TRBV7-2	14	TGTGCCAGCACCTCGAGCGCCGGCTCCTACGAGCAGTACTTC	CASTSSAGSYEQYF
TRBJ2-5	-	TRBD1	TRBV20-1	16	TGCAGTGCTAGAGATAGTAGGTTTGGGACAGGGGAGACCCAGTACTTC	CSARDSRFGTGETQYF
TRBJ1-2	few	TRBD1	TRBV27	15	TGTGCCAGCAGCAGAGACAGGGGGCTAAACTATGGCTACACCTTC	CASSRDRGLNYGYTF
TRBJ2-7	few	TRBD1	TRBV7-2	14	TGTGCCAGCAGCTCAGGGGGCACCCCCTACGAGCAGTACTTC	CASSSGGTPYEQYF
TRBJ2-5	few	TRBD2	TRBV7-2	15	TGTGCCAGCAGCTCCCGGGGAGGGACCCAAGAGACCCAGTACTTC	CASSSRGGTQETQYF
TRBJ1-6	many	-	TRBV4-2	16	TGTGCCAGCAGCCAATTCCTTCAGGGTGGGGATTCACCCCTCCACTTT	CASSQFLQGGDSPLHF
TRBJ2-7	-	TRBD2	TRBV20-1	14	TGCAGTGCTAGCAAGCGGGGAATCTCCTACGAGCAGTACTTC	CSASKRGISYEQYF
TRBJ2-3	-	-	TRBV2	15	TGTGCCAGCACTTGGTCGGCGGGACATGTTGATACGCAGTATTTT	CASTWSAGHVDTQYF
TRBJ2-6	few	-	TRBV5-6	15	TGTGCCAGCAGCCCCCCCTTTTCTGGGGCCAACGTCCTGACTTTC	CASSPPFSGANVLTF
TRBJ2-3	many	-	TRBV20-1	13	TGCAGTGCTAGCGGCGGGGGCACAGATACGCAGTATTTT	CSASGGGTDTQYF
TRBJ2-3	many	TRBD2	TRBV20-1	16	TGCAGTGCTAGAGACTGGACTAGCGGGAGTGTAAATACGCAGTATTTT	CSARDWTSGSVNTQYF
TRBJ2-3	many	-	TRBV12-3/TRBV12-4	12	TGTGCCAGCCTGGGGTGGAGAGATACGCAGTATTTT	CASLGWRDTQYF
TRBJ1-2	-	-	TRBV6-5	15	TGTGCCAGCAGTTACGATCGGACGCCTAACTATGGCTACACCTTC	CASSYDRTPNYGYTF
TRBJ2-3	-	-	TRBV5-1	12	TGCGCCAGCAGCGCCTCGGCAGATACGCAGTATTTT	CASSASADTQYF
TRBJ2-3	-	-	TRBV7-3	20	TGTGCCAGCAGCCATCGCGGACCGAGAACGGGACACGACGGAACAGATACGCAGTATTTT	CASSHRGPRTGHDGTDTQYF
TRBJ2-7	few	TRBD2	TRBV11-2	19	TGTGCCAGCAGCTTAGGAAGGGGGCTAGCGGGGCTGCCTCCCTACGAGCAGTACTTC	CASSLGRGLAGLPPYEQYF
TRBJ2-5	-	TRBD2	TRBV4-1	17	TGCGCCAGCAGCCAAGATGGGACTAGCGCCCTCCAAGAGACCCAGTACTTC	CASSQDGTSALQETQYF
TRBJ1-2	many	-	TRBV5-1	12	TGCGCCAGCAGCGGAGAGGGTTATGGCTACACCTTC	CASSGEGYGYTF
TRBJ2-7	few	-	TRBV7-2	16	TGTGCCAGCAGCTTAGTCAGGCAGGGCCCGTCCTACGAGCAGTACTTC	CASSLVRQGPSYEQYF
TRBJ2-4	many	-	TRBV4-2	13	TGTGCCAGCAGCCAAGAAGCGACAAACATTCAGTACTTC	CASSQEATNIQYF
TRBJ2-3	-	TRBD2	TRBV7-2	15	TGTGCCAGCAGCTTTAGCGGGCCGCGCACAGATACGCAGTATTTT	CASSFSGPRTDTQYF
TRBJ1-6	-	-	TRBV10-3	14	TGTGCCATCAGTGATCCGGGAGTGAATTCACCCCTCCACTTT	CAISDPGVNSPLHF
TRBJ2-7	few	TRBD2	TRBV11-2	13	TGTGCCAGCAGCTCGGGACTACCCTACGAGCAGTACTTC	CASSSGLPYEQYF
TRBJ2-7	-	TRBD1	TRBV28	16	TGTGCCAGCAGTCCCCCCCGGGACAGGGAGAACTACGAGCAGTACTTC	CASSPPRDRENYEQYF
TRBJ2-1	many	-	TRBV20-1	13	TGCAGTGCTAGTGGGCTGATAAACAATGAGCAGTTCTTC	CSASGLINNEQFF
TRBJ2-1	-	-	TRBV20-1	15	TGCAGTGCTAGAGATATGGTAAGCTCCTACAATGAGCAGTTCTTC	CSARDMVSSYNEQFF
TRBJ2-7	few	-	TRBV2	12	TGTGCCAGCAGTGGCGGGTTCTACGAGCAGTACTTC	CASSGGFYEQYF
TRBJ2-2	-	TRBD1	TRBV7-2	16	TGTGCCAGCAGCGTCCGACAGGGGCAAGGGACCGGGGAGCTGTTTTTT	CASSVRQGQGTGELFF
TRBJ2-3	few	-	TRBV6-1	15	TGTGCCAGCAGCCACGGGGCGGGTATCACAGATACGCAGTATTTT	CASSHGAGITDTQYF